One sample yielded the 14 T cell receptor beta chains listed below, sequenced in a study of shared clonotypes between healthy human individuals. Some clones are missing from TCRdb's copy, which holds only in-frame ones; the method was immunoSEQ multiplex PCR. The sample lists roughly 220,000 clones, approximately 65% occurring once. Sequencing was performed on memory CD4+ T cells sorted from blood. As to subset: CD45RA-negative fraction. Receptors originate from a man aged 25-45 years in good health.

This clone was seen a single time. V and J are TRBV14 and TRBJ2-5, with D perhaps matching TRBD1 (5 bases). The CDR3 extends over 14 amino acids. The germline CDR1 and CDR2 sequences are SGHDN and FVKESK. The V gene lost 5 bases and the J gene lost 1 base, with 11 bases spanning the gap. The CDR3 region is CASSFLQVQETQYF. Here the CDR3 DNA reads TGTGCCAGCAGCTTTCTACAGGTCCAAGAGACCCAGTACTTC.

This clone turned up a few times. The chain combines TRBV20-1 with TRBJ1-2, with 7 bases matching TRBD1. The V segment lost 5 bases and the J segment 10 bases; nucleotides outside the gene matches: 4. Per germline, CDR1 DFQATT and CDR2 SNEGSKA (reference sequence). The CDR3 is 10 amino acids. CDR3 protein: CSAVRGDYTF. In nucleotides, the CDR3 is TGCAGTGCTGTCAGGGGGGACTACACCTTC.

The gene calls are TRBV19 and TRBJ2-3; TRBD1 aligns across 8 bases. Germline CDR1 reads LNHDA; CDR2 reads SQIVND (reference sequence). J was trimmed by 5 bases and V by 7 bases; bases with no gene match: 8. The CDR3 spans 14 residues. The CDR3 loop reads CASNKDRGGDTQYF. CDR3 bases: TGTGCCAGTAATAAAGACAGGGGAGGAGATACGCAGTATTTT.

In its sample, this clone was seen a few times. The J gene is TRBJ2-1, the V gene TRBV28, with TRBD2 as a possible D gene (6 bases). V was trimmed by 11 bases and J by 6 bases, leaving 14 bases between them. Germline CDR1 reads MDHEN; CDR2 reads SYDVKM. This CDR3 has 12 amino acids. CDR3 sequence (DNA): TGTGCCTGCTATAGCGGCCCCAATGAGCAGTTCTTC. This gives the protein CACYSGPNEQFF.

This chain connects TRBV28 to TRBJ2-5; TRBD1 matches at 8 bases. Germline-derived CDR1 and CDR2 are MDHEN and SYDVKM. CDR3 length equals 14 residues. J lost 4 bases, V lost 4 bases, and 5 bases had no gene match. CDR3 residues: CASSSQDRAETQYF. CDR3 DNA: TGTGCCAGCAGTTCCCAGGACAGGGCAGAGACCCAGTACTTC.

The rearrangement uses TRBV14 and TRBJ1-1; D remains ambiguous. The V gene's germline CDR1 is SGHDN and CDR2 FVKESK. V was pared by 0 bases and J by 6 bases, with 17 bases between. The length of the CDR3 is 16 residues. The CDR3 spells CASSQEWRYDGAEAFF. CDR3 DNA: TGTGCCAGCAGCCAAGAATGGAGATACGACGGCGCTGAAGCTTTCTTT.

The rearrangement joins TRBV5-5 to TRBJ2-7, with a tentative D call TRBD1 (5 bases). The CDR3 length is 13 residues. The germline gives CDR1 SGHKS, CDR2 YYEKEE (reference sequence). The V end was cut by 7 bases, the J end by 1 base, with 12 bases between. The CDR3 loop is CASLRTPSYEQYF. CDR3 DNA: TGTGCCAGCCTTCGGACACCTTCCTACGAGCAGTACTTC.

V and J are TRBV7-8 and TRBJ2-5; 11 bases are shared with TRBD2. The CDR3 has 16 amino acids. J gave up 3 bases and V 5 bases, and 8 bases lay outside the gene matches. The V gene's germline CDR1 is SGHVS and CDR2 FQNEAQ. In nucleotides, the CDR3 is TGTGCCAGCAGCCCGAATAGCGGGAGGGCCGAAGAGACCCAGTACTTC. This codes for CASSPNSGRAEETQYF.

V usage is TRBV5-6 and J usage is TRBJ2-1; D not certain. Germline-derived CDR1 and CDR2 are SGHDT and YYEEEE. This CDR3 spans 14 amino acids. V lost 0 bases to trimming and J lost 5 bases, with 9 bases between them. CDR3 sequence reads: CASSLGQTHNEQFF. CDR3 DNA: TGTGCCAGCAGCTTGGGGCAGACGCACAATGAGCAGTTCTTC. Using reference TRBV5-6 and TRBJ2-1 for the parts outside the CDR3, the full variable domain is DAGVTQSPTHLIKTRGQQVTLRCSPKSGHDTVSWYQQALGQGPQFIFQYYEEEERQRGNFPDRFSGHQFPNYSSELNVNALLLGDSALYLCASSLGQTHNEQFFGPGTRLTVL.

The rearrangement joins TRBV18 to TRBJ1-1, with 7 bases lining up with TRBD1. The germline CDR1 and CDR2 sequences are KGHSH and LQKENI. This CDR3 region has 12 residues. V trimming: 5 bases; J trimming: 11 bases; junction bases outside the gene matches: 8. CDR3 protein: CASSRDSSYAFF. The DNA for the CDR3 is TGTGCCAGCTCAAGGGACAGTTCTTATGCTTTCTTT.

This rearrangement joins TRBV6-6 to TRBJ2-5, with TRBD1 identical over 8 bases. The CDR3 runs 14 residues. Germline values: CDR1 MNHNY, CDR2 SVGAGI (reference sequence). V shed 8 bases and J 4 bases; nucleotides not matched to a gene: 9. The CDR3 reads CASGALDRGETQYF. As DNA, the CDR3 is TGTGCCAGCGGGGCCCTAGACAGGGGAGAGACCCAGTACTTC.

The chain combines TRBV27 with TRBJ2-5; 7 bases match TRBD1. Germline CDR1 and CDR2: MNHEY and SMNVEV (reference sequence). This CDR3 has 15 amino acids. With 5 bases clipped from V and 5 bases from J, the junction kept 11 bases outside the gene matches. This chain's CDR3 is CASSPLSGGRETQYF. DNA for the CDR3: TGTGCCAGCAGTCCCCTTTCAGGGGGTCGGGAGACCCAGTACTTC.

CDR3 amino acids: CASSLEDRGLNEQFF. The DNA of the CDR3 is TGTGCCAGCAGCTTAGAGGACCGGGGGCTCAATGAGCAGTTCTTC. V usage is TRBV7-9 and J usage is TRBJ2-1; D may correspond to TRBD1 or TRBD2 (6 bases each). V gave up 1 base and J gave up 6 bases, with 13 bases separating them. This CDR3 is 15 amino acids long. Germline V gene sequence: CDR1 SEHNR, CDR2 FQNEAQ (reference sequence).

The chain joins TRBV29-1 to TRBJ2-5; D possibly corresponds to TRBD2 (6 bases). V lost 2 bases and J 4 bases, leaving 11 bases between the germline ends. CDR3 size: 13 residues. From germline, CDR1 is SQVTM and CDR2 ANQGSEA. This chain's CDR3 is CSVERLEGETQYF. CDR3 sequence (DNA): TGCAGCGTTGAAAGACTAGAGGGAGAGACCCAGTACTTC.